One and the same sample provided the 24 T cell receptor beta chains below, sequenced in a study of cytomegalovirus exposure and HLA in healthy donors. The primer mix had 60 Vbeta and 13 Jbeta primers. Only in-frame clones appear in the TCRdb table, and some are missing; sequencing was by immunoSEQ multiplex PCR. There are about 180,000 clones in the sample; around four fifths occur only once, and approximately 2% lies in the top ten. Sequencing was carried out using PBMCs. These receptors all come from a woman aged 25 to 39 in good health and CMV-seronegative.

This chain uses TRBV30 with TRBJ2-7; D is ambiguous. The germline V gene encodes CDR1 GTSNPN and CDR2 SVGIG (reference sequence). V was clipped by 2 bases and J by 6 bases, with 11 bases between them. This CDR3 has 12 residues. The CDR3 DNA reads as TGTGCCTGGAGTTCCAGGCCAGGCGAGCAGTACTTC. It codes for CAWSSRPGEQYF.

This rearrangement joins TRBV30 to TRBJ1-6; 9 positions agree with TRBD1. The J segment lost 5 bases and the V segment lost 8 bases, leaving 7 bases of the junction unmatched. The CDR3 covers 14 residues. The germline V gene has CDR1 GTSNPN and CDR2 SVGIG (reference sequence). CDR3 sequence reads: CALVQGADNSPLHF. CDR3 nucleotides: TGTGCCCTGGTACAGGGGGCGGATAATTCACCCCTCCACTTT.

The V gene is TRBV7-3, the J gene TRBJ2-5, with TRBD1 matching 8 bases. Germline assignment: CDR1 SGHTA and CDR2 FQGTGA. J gave up 2 bases and V 6 bases, and 2 bases lay outside the gene matches. The CDR3 covers 13 residues. The CDR3, as DNA: TGTGCCAGCAGTCGGACAGGGCAAGAGACCCAGTACTTC. The encoded protein is CASSRTGQETQYF.

The J gene is TRBJ2-1, the V gene TRBV9; TRBD2 matches 9 bases. Germline assignment: CDR1 SGDLS and CDR2 YYNGEE. V gave up 4 bases and J gave up 8 bases; unmatched junction bases: 16. CDR3 length: 17 residues. The CDR3 region has the DNA TGTGCCAGCAGCCCCCGCGGAAATAGCGGGGGACGGGATGAGCAGTTCTTC. Translating it yields CASSPRGNSGGRDEQFF.

The chain combines TRBV6-5 with TRBJ1-2; 7 bases map to TRBD1. CDR3 length equals 13 residues. V was clipped by 6 bases and J by 7 bases; unmatched bases: 8. The germline V gene encodes CDR1 MNHEY and CDR2 SVGAGI. CDR3 region: CASSPRQGGGYTF. CDR3 bases: TGTGCCAGCAGCCCCCGACAGGGAGGTGGCTACACCTTC.

This chain uses TRBV5-1 with TRBJ2-2, with 8 bases lining up with TRBD2. V lost 2 bases and J lost 5; bases outside the gene matches: 11. This CDR3 has 17 residues. Germline CDR1 SGHRS, CDR2 YFSETQ. The chain's CDR3 is CASSFWRGASGTGELFF. The CDR3 DNA reads as TGCGCCAGCAGCTTCTGGCGGGGGGCCTCAGGAACCGGGGAGCTGTTTTTT.

This clone was seen a handful of times. The chain joins TRBV5-5 to TRBJ1-2, with TRBD1 as a possible D gene (5 bases). The V and J ends lost 4 bases and 4 bases respectively, with 23 bases between them. Germline V lookup: CDR1 SGHKS, CDR2 YYEKEE (reference sequence). This CDR3 contains 17 residues. The CDR3 DNA sequence: TGTGCCAGCAGCCCCGGGCGGGGCAGGCCAATCGGCTATGGCTACACCTTC. Its translation: CASSPGRGRPIGYGYTF.

This clone was recorded once. The V and J genes are TRBV2 and TRBJ2-1; 13 bases line up with TRBD2. This CDR3 comprises 16 residues. Per germline, CDR1 SNHLY and CDR2 FYNNEI. V was clipped by 5 bases and J by 7 bases; unmatched bases: 8. The CDR3 sequence is CASSPLLAGGTNEQFF. The DNA for the CDR3 is TGTGCCAGCAGTCCTTTACTAGCGGGGGGGACGAATGAGCAGTTCTTC.

The chain combines TRBV30 with TRBJ1-6, with D possibly matching TRBD1 (5 bases). This CDR3 is 11 amino acids long. Between the trimmed V and J ends, which lost 2 bases and 18 bases, there was a span of 14 bases. Germline CDR1 reads GTSNPN; CDR2 reads SVGIG (reference sequence). In DNA, the CDR3 is TGTGCCTGGAGTCGAGGGACTTTCTGCCACTTT. It yields the protein CAWSRGTFCHF.

This clone was seen more than once but under ten times. CDR3 loop: CASSLGGVPYNSPLHF. The CDR3 region has the DNA TGTGCCAGCAGTCTAGGGGGGGTCCCCTATAATTCACCCCTCCACTTT. This chain joins TRBV2 and TRBJ1-6; TRBD1 is a possible D gene (6 bases). Germline CDR1 and CDR2: SNHLY and FYNNEI. This CDR3 region has 16 residues. V dropped 5 bases and J dropped 2 bases, with 13 bases sitting between them.

The gene calls are TRBV5-1 and TRBJ1-4; D remains ambiguous. This CDR3 contains 13 residues. CDR1 is SGHRS and CDR2 is YFSETQ in the germline V gene. Trimming shortened V by 2 bases and J by 6 bases, and 8 bases separated the two germline ends. DNA of the CDR3: TGCGCCAGCAGCTTACGGGAGGATGAAAAACTGTTTTTT. Its translation is CASSLREDEKLFF.

The CDR3 DNA reads TGTGCCAGCAGCTACCTGGGGGGAGAAAAACTGTTTTTT. It codes for CASSYLGGEKLFF. The chain employs TRBV5-4 and TRBJ1-4; TRBD1 might be the D (5 bases). V gave up 3 bases and J gave up 8 bases, with 11 bases separating them. There are 13 residues in the CDR3. The V gene's germline CDR1 is SGHNT and CDR2 YYREEE (reference sequence).

The chain combines TRBV30 with TRBJ2-7; 7 nucleotides agree with TRBD1. CDR3 length: 13 residues. CDR1 and CDR2 (germline): GTSNPN, SVGIG (reference sequence). After removal of 5 bases from V and 4 bases from J, the junction contained 8 bases not matched to a gene. The CDR3 here is CAWEDRVKYEQYF. The CDR3 DNA reads as TGTGCCTGGGAAGACAGGGTAAAGTACGAGCAGTACTTC.

V usage is TRBV9 and J usage is TRBJ1-5; D gene unclear. CDR3 length: 13 amino acids. V lost 0 bases, J lost 7 bases, and 8 bases lay in between. Per germline, CDR1 SGDLS and CDR2 YYNGEE. The CDR3, as DNA: TGTGCCAGCAGCGTAGTGGAGGGACAGCCCCAGCATTTT. Translated, it gives CASSVVEGQPQHF.

The rearrangement joins TRBV7-2 to TRBJ2-3; 10 bases agree with TRBD1. Unmatched junction bases numbered 11, after V lost 5 bases and J lost 3 bases. The CDR3 loop spans 17 amino acids. The germline V gene has CDR1 SGHTA and CDR2 FQGNSA. As DNA, the CDR3 is TGTGCCAGCAGCCCTACCGGGACAGGGGCACTTACAGATACGCAGTATTTT. Residues: CASSPTGTGALTDTQYF.

The chain has TRBV7-9 and TRBJ2-6, with TRBD1 identical over 8 bases. This CDR3 has 18 amino acids. V lost 5 bases to trimming and J lost 4 bases; unmatched junction nucleotides: 13. Germline V gene lookup returns CDR1 SEHNR and CDR2 FQNEAQ (reference sequence). The CDR3 reads CASSVWTGNSPGANVLTF. In DNA form, the CDR3 reads TGTGCCAGCAGCGTATGGACAGGGAACAGCCCGGGGGCCAACGTCCTGACTTTC.

The chain employs TRBV4-3 and TRBJ1-1, with D possibly being TRBD1 (6 bases). This CDR3 spans 15 amino acids. The V end was cut by 0 bases, the J end by 10 bases, with 18 bases between. Germline CDR1 reads LGHNA; CDR2 reads YSLEER. CDR3 region: CASSQDTQGWTRAFF. The CDR3 DNA sequence: TGCGCCAGCAGCCAAGATACCCAGGGGTGGACCCGAGCTTTCTTT.

V and J are TRBV5-1 and TRBJ2-3; 9 bases map to TRBD1. CDR1 and CDR2 from the germline V gene are SGHRS and YFSETQ. This CDR3 has 16 residues. The J segment lost 3 bases and the V segment lost 4 bases, leaving 9 bases of the junction unmatched. The CDR3 DNA is TGCGCCAGCAGCCCGAACCGGGACAGGGTAACAGATACGCAGTATTTT. Translating gives CASSPNRDRVTDTQYF.

This rearrangement joins TRBV7-2 to TRBJ2-7, with D possibly matching TRBD2 (5 bases). Trimming pared 5 bases from V and 1 base from J, leaving 15 bases between. The CDR3 consists of 15 residues. CDR1 and CDR2 (germline): SGHTA, FQGNSA. The CDR3 bases are TGTGCCAGCAGCCCAAGGGCTAGCACTTCCTACGAGCAGTACTTC. It is translated as CASSPRASTSYEQYF.

V usage is TRBV5-1 and J usage is TRBJ1-2; the match to TRBD1 covers 7 bases. Trimming took 4 bases from V and 3 from J; bases not matched to a gene: 6. Germline assignment: CDR1 SGHRS and CDR2 YFSETQ. The CDR3 totals 14 residues. The CDR3 spells CASSASGTDYGYTF. In DNA form, the CDR3 reads TGCGCCAGCAGCGCCTCCGGGACAGACTATGGCTACACCTTC. The full variable domain, completed using reference TRBV5-1 and TRBJ1-2, is KAGVTQTPRYLIKTRGQQVTLSCSPISGHRSVSWYQQTPGQGLQFLFEYFSETQRNKGNFPGRFSGRQFSNSRSEMNVSTLELGDSALYLCASSASGTDYGYTFGSGTRLTVV.

This chain joins TRBV7-2 and TRBJ1-6; 10 nucleotides match TRBD1. Germline CDR1 and CDR2: SGHTA and FQGNSA. The length of the CDR3 is 15 residues. J was trimmed by 5 bases and V by 7 bases; bases with no gene match: 5. CDR3 sequence: CASTPGTGDNSPLHF. CDR3 DNA sequence: TGTGCCAGCACCCCGGGGACAGGGGATAATTCACCCCTCCACTTT.

Only a few counts were recorded for this clone. The V gene is TRBV30, the J gene TRBJ2-1; the D gene is possibly TRBD2 (5 bases). Germline assignment: CDR1 GTSNPN and CDR2 SVGIG (reference sequence). The CDR3 length is 14 residues. Between the trimmed V and J ends, which lost 4 bases and 4 bases, there was a span of 14 bases. The CDR3 reads CAWIGSSFYNEQFF. The CDR3 DNA reads as TGTGCCTGGATTGGGAGCAGCTTTTACAATGAGCAGTTCTTC.

The chain links TRBV5-1 to TRBJ2-5, with D perhaps matching TRBD2 (5 bases). Germline CDR1 and CDR2: SGHRS and YFSETQ. V shed 0 bases and J shed 0 bases, with 9 bases lying between them. The CDR3 loop spans 15 amino acids. Written as DNA, the CDR3 is TGCGCCAGCAGCTTGGGCCTCGGGAACCAAGAGACCCAGTACTTC. It is translated as CASSLGLGNQETQYF. The whole variable domain, remainder taken from reference TRBV5-1 and TRBJ2-5, is KAGVTQTPRYLIKTRGQQVTLSCSPISGHRSVSWYQQTPGQGLQFLFEYFSETQRNKGNFPGRFSGRQFSNSRSEMNVSTLELGDSALYLCASSLGLGNQETQYFGPGTRLLVL.

The gene calls are TRBV7-3 and TRBJ2-3, with 7 bases aligning to TRBD1. V was pared by 5 bases and J by 2 bases, with 4 bases of the junction left unmatched. This CDR3 spans 14 amino acids. The V gene's germline CDR1 is SGHTA and CDR2 FQGTGA. The CDR3 nucleotides are TGTGCCAGCAGCCAGGACAGGAACACAGATACGCAGTATTTT. Translating it yields CASSQDRNTDTQYF.